Sequencing of this T cell receptor beta chain was carried out in a study of cytomegalovirus exposure and HLA in healthy donors. Whole-study findings and limits: Reportedly, fewer N-insertions than the roughly 700-donor mean appeared in an Asian-associated ancestry cluster in a later analysis.

CDR3 size: 15 residues. Germline V CDR1 and CDR2: LNHDA, SQIVND (reference sequence). Losses at the gene ends were 8 bases for V and 4 bases for J; bases not matched to a gene: 9. Regarding this clone: The antigen is undetermined.

60 Vbeta and 13 Jbeta primers were used in PCR. Some clones are missing from TCRdb's copy, which holds only in-frame ones; the method was immunoSEQ multiplex PCR. The sample yields 95,000 to 100,000 clones, about a tenth seen once. This chain joins TRBV19 and TRBJ1-1; TRBD1 matches 11 bases. This clonotype originated in a man aged 45 to 65 in good health and CMV-seropositive. Sequencing was performed on PBMCs. The CDR3 spells CASGPSGTGGTEAFF. CDR3 coding DNA: TGTGCCAGTGGCCCGTCGGGGACAGGGGGCACTGAAGCTTTCTTT.